This TCR beta chain originates from a study of response to subunit inactivated influenza vaccine. From the RT-PCR reads, TCRdb called clonotypes with MiXCR, one entry per CDR3 protein. The data show 540,000 or so distinct CDR3 sequences, under 15% seen once. Study findings and constraints: The study's authors posited that every seasonal influenza vaccination enlists few new T cells.

This clonotype was picked up a small number of times. Its antigen remains unknown. The source is a man aged 45-60 years who received an inactivated influenza vaccine. Sequencing used PBMCs from blood, obtained 45 days after vaccination.

CDR3 loop: CASSQRRDQPQHF. CDR3 bases: TGTGCCAGCAGCCAGCGCAGGGATCAGCCCCAGCATTTT. The V call is TRBV4-2, the J call TRBJ1-5, with D perhaps TRBD1 (5 bases). The ends were cut back, 3 bases at V and 5 bases at J, with 8 bases in the middle. Germline CDR1 and CDR2: LGHNA and YNFKEQ. This CDR3 spans 13 amino acids.